One and the same sample provided the 10 T cell receptor beta chains below, sequenced in a study of blood T cell repertoires in COVID-19. The table came from immunoSEQ multiplex PCR; TCRdb's copy has only in-frame clones and leaves some out. The sample records 95,000 to 150,000 clones, approximately 74% being singletons. Sample: peripheral blood. Receptor source: a man between 60 and 75 years old with acute or convalescent COVID-19.

This clone appeared a few times. DNA for the CDR3: TGTGCCATCAGTTTTGGACAGGGGGGGACTAACTATGGCTACACCTTC. Translated: CAISFGQGGTNYGYTF. This chain links TRBV10-3 with TRBJ1-2; 10 nucleotides line up with TRBD1. The V gene end was trimmed by 5 bases and the J gene end by 0 bases; junction bases not matched to a gene: 6. This CDR3 comprises 16 residues. Germline CDR1 is ENHRY and CDR2 is SYGVKD.

Only a few counts were recorded for this clone. The rearrangement links TRBV2 to TRBJ2-2, with 8 nucleotides matching TRBD1. V trimming: 7 bases; J trimming: 4 bases; junction bases outside the gene matches: 11. Germline V lookup: CDR1 SNHLY, CDR2 FYNNEI. The CDR3 contains 16 residues. This CDR3 is CASIRQGAMRTGELFF. CDR3 nucleotide sequence: TGTGCCAGCATCCGGCAGGGGGCAATGCGCACCGGGGAGCTGTTTTTT.

The rearrangement joins TRBV2 to TRBJ1-1; D ambiguous. The CDR3 covers 14 residues. CDR1 and CDR2 from the germline V gene are SNHLY and FYNNEI. V was trimmed by 0 bases and J by 1 base, leaving 6 bases between them. CDR3 in DNA: TGTGCCAGCAGTGAAGCCGGAGGGAACACTGAAGCTTTCTTT. As protein: CASSEAGGNTEAFF. Filled out from reference TRBV2 and TRBJ1-1, the complete variable domain reads EPEVTQTPSHQVTQMGQEVILRCVPISNHLYFYWYRQILGQKVEFLVSFYNNEISEKSEIFDDQFSVERPDGSNFTLKIRSTKLEDSAMYFCASSEAGGNTEAFFGQGTRLTVV.

This clone was seen once. The gene calls are TRBV24-1 and TRBJ2-5; TRBD1 aligns across 11 bases. J gave up 5 bases and V 4 bases, and 8 bases lay outside the gene matches. The CDR3 sequence is 16 residues long. Per germline, CDR1 KGHDR and CDR2 SFDVKD. The CDR3 loop is CATSETGTGGRETQYF. CDR3 DNA sequence: TGTGCCACCAGTGAAACCGGGACAGGGGGGCGGGAGACCCAGTACTTC.

The chain is built from TRBV4-1 and TRBJ2-5, with TRBD2 matching 7 bases. CDR3 length: 17 residues. Unmatched junction bases numbered 9, after V lost 0 bases and J lost 2 bases. Germline CDR1 reads MGHRA; CDR2 reads YSYEKL. This CDR3 reads CASSQETTSDKQETQYF. CDR3 coding DNA: TGCGCCAGCAGCCAAGAGACCACTAGCGACAAGCAAGAGACCCAGTACTTC.

This clone showed up just once. The genes are TRBV28 and TRBJ1-5, with TRBD1 matching 7 bases. The V gene end was trimmed by 6 bases and the J gene end by 4 bases; junction bases not matched to a gene: 9. The CDR3 covers 15 residues. Per the germline V gene, CDR1 is MDHEN and CDR2 is SYDVKM. In DNA form, the CDR3 reads TGTGCCAGCAGAACAGGGGTCCTACTTAATCAGCCCCAGCATTTT. Translation gives CASRTGVLLNQPQHF.

This sequence joins TRBV3-1 (or the pseudogene TRBV3-2) and TRBJ1-1; 8 bases are shared with TRBD1. V lost 0 bases to trimming and J lost 10 bases; unmatched junction nucleotides: 4. Germline V CDR1 and CDR2: LGHDT, YNNKEL (reference sequence). The CDR3 runs 13 residues. The CDR3 is CASSQDSTGGAFF. Here the CDR3 DNA reads TGTGCCAGCAGCCAAGATTCAACAGGGGGAGCTTTCTTT.

This chain connects TRBV10-3 to TRBJ2-5, with unresolved D. Germline-derived CDR1 and CDR2 are ENHRY and SYGVKD. This CDR3 spans 16 amino acids. With 2 bases removed from V and 2 bases from J, the gap between germline ends came to 15 bases. CDR3 in DNA: TGTGCCATCAGTGAGGCCCACCGAGATCCACAAGAGACCCAGTACTTC. Translation: CAISEAHRDPQETQYF.

The J gene is TRBJ1-5, the V gene TRBV30; TRBD1 aligns across 8 bases. Germline CDR1 reads GTSNPN; CDR2 reads SVGIG (reference sequence). The J segment lost 7 bases and the V segment lost 2 bases, leaving 10 bases of the junction unmatched. This CDR3 spans 15 amino acids. CDR3 sequence: CAWSTKGPGGQPQHF. The CDR3 DNA follows: TGTGCCTGGAGTACTAAGGGACCAGGGGGCCAGCCCCAGCATTTT. Full variable domain (missing parts from reference TRBV30 and TRBJ1-5): SQTIHQWPATLVQPVGSPLSLECTVEGTSNPNLYWYRQAAGRGLQLLFYSVGIGQISSEVPQNLSASRPQDRQFILSSKKLLLSDSGFYLCAWSTKGPGGQPQHFGDGTRLSIL.

The genes are TRBV5-6 and TRBJ1-2; TRBD1 agrees at 7 bases. Germline values: CDR1 SGHDT, CDR2 YYEEEE. CDR3 length equals 15 residues. The V gene end was trimmed by 0 bases and the J gene end by 6 bases; junction bases not matched to a gene: 8. The CDR3 DNA sequence: TGTGCCAGCAGCTTGGTAAATCCCGGGACAGATGGCTACACCTTC. Residues: CASSLVNPGTDGYTF.